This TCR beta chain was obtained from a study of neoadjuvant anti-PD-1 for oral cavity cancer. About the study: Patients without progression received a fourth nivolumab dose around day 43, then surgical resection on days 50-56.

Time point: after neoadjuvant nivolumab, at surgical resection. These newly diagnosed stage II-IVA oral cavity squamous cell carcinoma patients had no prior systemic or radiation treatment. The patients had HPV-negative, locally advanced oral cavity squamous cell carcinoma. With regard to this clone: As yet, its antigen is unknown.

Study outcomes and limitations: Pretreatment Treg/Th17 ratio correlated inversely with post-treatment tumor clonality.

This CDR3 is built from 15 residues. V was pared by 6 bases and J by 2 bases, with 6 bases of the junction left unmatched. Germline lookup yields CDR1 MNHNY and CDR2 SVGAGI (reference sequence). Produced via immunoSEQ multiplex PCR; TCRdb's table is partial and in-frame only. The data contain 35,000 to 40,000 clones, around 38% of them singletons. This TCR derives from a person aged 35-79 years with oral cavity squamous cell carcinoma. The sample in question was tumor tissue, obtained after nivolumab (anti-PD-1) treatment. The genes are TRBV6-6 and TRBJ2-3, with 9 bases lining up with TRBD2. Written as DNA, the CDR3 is TGTGCCAGCAGCCATAGCGGGGGCATCACAGATACGCAGTATTTT. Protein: CASSHSGGITDTQYF.